Listed here are 13 T cell receptor beta chains from one sample, sequenced in a study of blood T cell repertoires in COVID-19. Clones were sequenced by immunoSEQ multiplex PCR, and TCRdb holds only the in-frame ones, with some missing. The sample holds about 120,000 clones, about four fifths seen once. The sample consisted of peripheral blood. The receptors were gathered from a woman aged 80 or over with acute or convalescent COVID-19.

The rearrangement uses TRBV3-1 (or the pseudogene TRBV3-2) and TRBJ1-1; 7 positions match TRBD1. CDR3 length equals 13 residues. The V segment lost 6 bases and the J segment 8 bases; nucleotides outside the gene matches: 9. CDR1 and CDR2 (germline): LGHDT, YNNKEL (reference sequence). Here the CDR3 DNA reads TGTGCCAGCAGGTCTGAACAGGGGTTAGAAGCTTTCTTT. Protein product: CASRSEQGLEAFF.

The chain has TRBV6-1 and TRBJ1-4, with D hard to call. V was cut by 2 bases and J by 4 bases, with 14 bases left in between. In germline, CDR1 is MNHNS, CDR2 SASEGT. This CDR3 has 16 residues. The CDR3 is CASSEMREPINEKLFF. CDR3 bases: TGTGCCAGCAGTGAAATGCGTGAGCCGATTAATGAAAAACTGTTTTTT.

In its sample, this clone was seen once. The chain recombines TRBV11-2 with TRBJ1-2; 8 bases align to TRBD1. Germline loops: CDR1 SGHAT, CDR2 FQNNGV. CDR3 length equals 14 residues. Trimming took 5 bases from V and 8 from J; bases not matched to a gene: 10. The CDR3 DNA is TGTGCCAGCAGCCCGGCAGGGGGCGCAGGGGGCTACACCTTC. Translated, it gives CASSPAGGAGGYTF.

The chain carries TRBV30 and TRBJ1-1; no definite D call. Germline V gives CDR1 GTSNPN, CDR2 SVGIG (reference sequence). The CDR3 is made up of 11 amino acids. The V gene lost 5 bases and the J gene lost 6 bases, with 10 bases spanning the gap. CDR3 protein: CAWEKSPEAFF. DNA of the CDR3: TGTGCCTGGGAAAAGAGTCCTGAAGCTTTCTTT.

This chain connects TRBV3-1 (or the pseudogene TRBV3-2) to TRBJ2-1, with D perhaps TRBD2 (5 bases). The CDR3 loop spans 16 amino acids. V lost 3 bases to trimming and J lost 0 bases, with 12 bases between them. The germline CDR1 and CDR2 sequences are LGHDT and YNNKEL (reference sequence). The CDR3 DNA sequence: TGTGCCAGCAGCCATGCTTGGGAGAGCTCCTACAATGAGCAGTTCTTC. This codes for CASSHAWESSYNEQFF.

DNA for the CDR3: TGTGCCACCAGCAGAGATCTAGCGGGAGGGACAGATACGCAGTATTTT. This encodes CATSRDLAGGTDTQYF. The J gene is TRBJ2-3, the V gene TRBV15; TRBD2 aligns across 12 bases. The CDR3 sequence is 16 residues long. In germline, CDR1 is LNHNV, CDR2 YYDKDF (reference sequence). V dropped 0 bases and J dropped 3; count of bases not matched to a gene: 1.

The chain recombines TRBV6-2 or TRBV6-3 with TRBJ2-7, with D possibly being TRBD1 (6 bases). This CDR3 spans 13 amino acids. Deletions cut 6 bases from V and 2 bases from J, with 11 bases between. Germline-derived CDR1 and CDR2 are MNHEY and SVGEGT. CDR3 DNA sequence: TGTGCCAGCAGCTGGGACAACACCTACGAGCAGTACTTC. Protein: CASSWDNTYEQYF.

The rearrangement joins TRBV6-1 to TRBJ1-1, with D unclear. Germline V gene lookup returns CDR1 MNHNS and CDR2 SASEGT. The CDR3 contains 13 residues. Trimming shortened V by 3 bases and J by 6 bases, and 11 bases separated the two germline ends. The CDR3 spells CASSDIREAEAFF. The CDR3 DNA reads TGTGCCAGCAGTGATATCCGGGAGGCTGAAGCTTTCTTT.

This clone was counted a few times. The chain is built from TRBV4-3 and TRBJ2-1; D is possibly TRBD2 (5 bases). The germline V and J ends were trimmed by 5 bases and 8 bases, with 13 bases remaining between them. The germline gives CDR1 LGHNA, CDR2 YSLEER. This CDR3 contains 13 residues. The CDR3: CASSYLTGDEQFF. CDR3 sequence (DNA): TGCGCCAGCAGCTACCTCACCGGGGATGAGCAGTTCTTC.

The genes are TRBV6-5 and TRBJ1-3, with D possibly being TRBD1 (6 bases). Trimming removed 6 bases from V and 0 bases from J, with 12 bases in between. CDR1 is MNHEY and CDR2 is SVGAGI in the germline V gene. This CDR3 region has 15 residues. DNA for the CDR3: TGTGCCAGCAGCCTCCAGGGGAACTCTGGAAACACCATATATTTT. Encoded protein: CASSLQGNSGNTIYF.

The chain recombines TRBV30 with TRBJ1-4, with no clear D. This CDR3 has 13 residues. V gave up 1 base and J gave up 4 bases, with 7 bases separating them. Germline V lookup: CDR1 GTSNPN, CDR2 SVGIG (reference sequence). The CDR3 spells CAWSGGVNEKLFF. CDR3 coding DNA: TGTGCCTGGAGTGGGGGAGTTAATGAAAAACTGTTTTTT.

The chain joins TRBV9 to TRBJ1-2; D is ambiguous. CDR3 length: 14 amino acids. With 1 base removed from V and 6 bases from J, the gap between germline ends came to 13 bases. Germline CDR1 is SGDLS and CDR2 is YYNGEE. The CDR3 protein is CASSVPGGRNGYTF. The CDR3, as DNA: TGTGCCAGCAGCGTACCCGGAGGAAGGAATGGCTACACCTTC.

The CDR3 DNA sequence: TGTGCCAGCAGCCAAGGGGGCAGCAATCAGCCCCAGCATTTT. Translating gives CASSQGGSNQPQHF. The chain has TRBV5-6 and TRBJ1-5; 7 bases are a match to TRBD1. CDR1 and CDR2 from the germline V gene are SGHDT and YYEEEE. V dropped 4 bases and J dropped 1; count of bases not matched to a gene: 2. The CDR3 consists of 14 residues. Full variable domain (remainder filled in from reference TRBV5-6 and TRBJ1-5): DAGVTQSPTHLIKTRGQQVTLRCSPKSGHDTVSWYQQALGQGPQFIFQYYEEEERQRGNFPDRFSGHQFPNYSSELNVNALLLGDSALYLCASSQGGSNQPQHFGDGTRLSIL.